These 3 T cell receptor beta chains came from one sample sequenced in a study of cytomegalovirus exposure and HLA in healthy donors. Generated by immunoSEQ multiplex PCR, the TCRdb table keeps only in-frame clones and is missing some. This sample has some 100,000 clones, with approximately 91% found just once. Sequencing input: PBMCs. These receptors all stem from a woman between 18 and 29 years old in good health and CMV-seronegative.

The chain uses TRBV6-1 and TRBJ2-5; D remains unclear. Germline CDR1 reads MNHNS; CDR2 reads SASEGT. The CDR3 sequence is 15 residues long. V was trimmed by 4 bases and J by 1 base, leaving 13 bases between them. The CDR3 DNA reads as TGTGCCAGCAGTGCGTTTGCGGAAACCCAAGAGACCCAGTACTTC. Translation gives CASSAFAETQETQYF.

The count of this clone is one. V and J are TRBV7-9 and TRBJ2-7, with TRBD2 matching 11 bases. Per the germline V gene, CDR1 is SEHNR and CDR2 is FQNEAQ (reference sequence). V trimming: 0 bases; J trimming: 6 bases; junction bases outside the gene matches: 4. This CDR3 contains 15 residues. CDR3 DNA sequence: TGTGCCAGCAGCTTAGCGCAGACTAGCGGGACCGAGCAGTACTTC. Translated: CASSLAQTSGTEQYF.

The rearrangement links TRBV4-3 to TRBJ2-6; 8 nucleotides agree with TRBD1. Germline CDR1 is LGHNA and CDR2 is YSLEER. The CDR3 length is 18 residues. The J segment lost 0 bases and the V segment lost 4 bases, leaving 8 bases of the junction unmatched. The CDR3 DNA is TGCGCCAGCAGCCCCTTGGACAGGGCAAGCTCTGGGGCCAACGTCCTGACTTTC. Its protein product is CASSPLDRASSGANVLTF.